This T cell receptor beta chain derives from a study of T cell responses to AZD1222 COVID-19 vaccine (dated by TCRdb to about 2021). Background on the whole study: TCR sequencing covered roughly 230 trial participants: about 210 given two doses of AZD1222 and 26 given two doses of MenACWY control vaccine. Enrollment into the trials was organized by age into subgroups of 18-55, 56-69 and 70-plus years, and those subgroups contained roughly 160, 29 and 62 TCR-sequenced participants, respectively. The research as a whole found: No day 14 peak-response samples were available, so repertoires were characterized only after the peak T cell response. Participants were mostly white British, with more females than males. The authors suggested clonal diversity may have been underestimated. The 56-69-year group was small, and its depth increase did not reach significance, likely because of low power. Nearly half of unique spike-specific TCRs reportedly recognized epitopes outside regions mutated in the B.1.351 and B.1.1.7 variants. CD4 TCRs associated with the vaccine covered the entire spike protein, and the dominant responses were in regions 160-218 and 743-854. Conclusions about previously exposed vaccinees are limited because only 5 or 6 AZD1222 recipients were SARS-CoV-2 seropositive at baseline. After two AZD1222 doses, both the breadth and the depth of spike-specific TCRs were significantly higher than at day 0 and than in MenACWY recipients.

For this clone: Its specific antigen is unknown. Base-call qualities are not available, and no considerably larger clone is one nucleotide away.

The V and J ends are trimmed by 0 bases and 6 bases, leaving 3 bases between them. Including cysteine and phenylalanine, the CDR3 has 11 amino acids. CDR3 DNA is the only sequence kept; it has 33 bases, read in frame from the first base. CDR1 and CDR2 (SGHRS, YFSETQ) derive from the germline V gene. The time point label corresponds to: about 28 days (+/-7) after the second vaccine dose. AZD1222 recipients with second doses at about 4 weeks or about 12 weeks were pooled, because spike-specific TCR depth and breadth did not differ between schedules. Vaccinee samples came from UK trials COV001 and COV002, including a single-blind randomized controlled phase 2/3 trial of AZD1222 (ChAdOx1 nCoV-19) in healthy adults. For TCRbeta chain sequencing, PBMC samples were collected from trial participants at day 0 and at day 28 after the second dose. The CDR3 regions of human TCRbeta chains were analyzed by immunosequencing. Turning to the authors' computational methods: Repertoire TCRs were matched against a reference library of SARS-CoV-2-specific TCRs generated with the MIRA antigen-specificity platform. Breadth was defined as the fraction of unique TCRs that were SARS-CoV-2-associated. Depth was defined as the fraction of total T cells that were SARS-CoV-2-associated. Using the MIRA data, each spike-specific TCR was assigned both to the spike region to which the TCR was reactive and to a CD4 or CD8 class. Log10-transformed breadth and depth values were compared by one-way ANOVA with Sidak's multiple comparisons tests. In TCRdb, the immuneACCESS table is reduced to in-frame sequences with V and J assigned. These tables do not hold every clone; where another copy was compared, an unresolved V gene accounts for under half, and the others remain unexplained. The V and J calls and clone size are taken from that table; D and trimming were inferred from the DNA. Here the sample has tens of thousands of clones; about four fifths occur a single time. The ten largest clones take up about 6.5% of the sample.

The sequence came from an adult who received the AZD1222 COVID-19 vaccine. The sequenced sample was peripheral blood, obtained 28 days after the second AZD1222 dose. The receptor chain draws on TRBV5-1 and TRBJ2-5, with the D gene not confidently named. At the DNA level, the sequence is TGCGCCAGCAGCTTGGATCAGACCCAGTACTTC. It specifies CASSLDQTQYF.